This TCR beta chain was recorded in a study of blood T cell repertoires in COVID-19. Libraries were prepared by immunoSEQ multiplex PCR; TCRdb keeps only in-frame clonotypes and omits some of them. Altogether 310,000 or so clones are present, around nine tenths being singletons, with the ten largest covering around 9.5%. J was trimmed by 0 bases and V by 3 bases; bases with no gene match: 2. The CDR3 runs to 15 residues. CDR1 and CDR2 (germline): ENHRY, SYGVKD. The source of this sequence is a woman aged 40 to 50 who had recovered from COVID-19. V and J are TRBV10-3 and TRBJ1-3; 7 nucleotides agree with TRBD1. Sequenced material: PBMCs or T cells enriched from blood (not recorded which). CDR3 bases: TGTGCCATCAGTGAACAGGGGCGCTCTGGAAACACCATATATTTT. Encoded protein: CAISEQGRSGNTIYF.